The text below deals with one TCR beta chain. Its antigen is as yet unknown. The germline gives CDR1 MNHEY, CDR2 SMNVEV (reference sequence). Trimming took 7 bases from V and 3 from J, leaving 19 bases between them. The CDR3 is 15 amino acids. The sample belongs to a study of cytomegalovirus exposure and HLA in healthy donors. About the research overall: Ancestry clustering placed about four fifths of more than 350 genotyped donors in the Caucasian-associated cluster. Study results and caveats: Association of a missense DCLRE1C variant with TCR beta V- and J-gene trimming was reported in a later analysis.

Both 60 Vbeta primers and 13 Jbeta primers went into the PCR. The table came from immunoSEQ multiplex PCR; TCRdb's copy has only in-frame clones and leaves some out. Among more than 100,000 clones listed, around 72% were seen once. Sequencing was carried out using PBMCs. The receptor was derived from a man aged 50 to 59 in good health and CMV-seropositive. J is TRBJ2-7 and V is TRBV27, with a possible D match to TRBD1 (6 bases). The CDR3, as DNA: TGTGCCAGCATCTTGGTAGGGGGAAGAGGCTACGAGCAGTACTTC. It codes for CASILVGGRGYEQYF.